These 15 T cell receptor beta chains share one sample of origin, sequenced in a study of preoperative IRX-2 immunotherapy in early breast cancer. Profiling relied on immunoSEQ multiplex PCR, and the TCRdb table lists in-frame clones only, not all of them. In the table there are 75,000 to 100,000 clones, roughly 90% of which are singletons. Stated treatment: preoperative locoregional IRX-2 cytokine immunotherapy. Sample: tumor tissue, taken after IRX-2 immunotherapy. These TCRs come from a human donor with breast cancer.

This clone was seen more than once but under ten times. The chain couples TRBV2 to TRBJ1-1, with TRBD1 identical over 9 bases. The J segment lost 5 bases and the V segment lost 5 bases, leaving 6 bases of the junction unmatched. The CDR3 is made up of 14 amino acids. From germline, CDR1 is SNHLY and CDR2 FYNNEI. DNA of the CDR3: TGTGCCAGCAGTAAGGACAGGGGAAGAACTGAAGCTTTCTTT. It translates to CASSKDRGRTEAFF. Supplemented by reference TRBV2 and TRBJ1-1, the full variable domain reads EPEVTQTPSHQVTQMGQEVILRCVPISNHLYFYWYRQILGQKVEFLVSFYNNEISEKSEIFDDQFSVERPDGSNFTLKIRSTKLEDSAMYFCASSKDRGRTEAFFGQGTRLTVV.

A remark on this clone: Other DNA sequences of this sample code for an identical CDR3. DNA of the CDR3: TGTGCCAGCTCACCAGGGCAAGGGACTGAAGCTTTCTTT. As protein: CASSPGQGTEAFF. The J gene is TRBJ1-1, the V gene TRBV18; the D is unclear. Per germline, CDR1 KGHSH and CDR2 LQKENI. Trimming removed 2 bases at V and 5 bases at J, with 9 bases between. This CDR3 region has 13 residues.

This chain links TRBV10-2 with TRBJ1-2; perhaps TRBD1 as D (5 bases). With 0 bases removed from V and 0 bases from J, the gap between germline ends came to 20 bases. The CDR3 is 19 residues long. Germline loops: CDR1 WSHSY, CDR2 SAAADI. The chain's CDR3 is CASSESIFLLVGANYGYTF. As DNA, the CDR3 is TGCGCCAGCAGTGAGTCGATATTCTTGCTAGTAGGGGCTAACTATGGCTACACCTTC.

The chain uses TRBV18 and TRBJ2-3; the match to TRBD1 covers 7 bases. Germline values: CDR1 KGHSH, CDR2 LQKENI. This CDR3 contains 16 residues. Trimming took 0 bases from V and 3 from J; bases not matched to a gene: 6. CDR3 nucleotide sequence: TGTGCCAGCTCACCACCCGGGACAGCCAGGACAGATACGCAGTATTTT. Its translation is CASSPPGTARTDTQYF.

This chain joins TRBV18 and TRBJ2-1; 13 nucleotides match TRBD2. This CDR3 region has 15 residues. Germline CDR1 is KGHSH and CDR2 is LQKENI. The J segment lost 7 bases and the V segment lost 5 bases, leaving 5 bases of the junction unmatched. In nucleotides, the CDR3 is TGTGCCAGCTCATCACTAGCGGGGGGGCTGAATGAGCAGTTCTTC. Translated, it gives CASSSLAGGLNEQFF.

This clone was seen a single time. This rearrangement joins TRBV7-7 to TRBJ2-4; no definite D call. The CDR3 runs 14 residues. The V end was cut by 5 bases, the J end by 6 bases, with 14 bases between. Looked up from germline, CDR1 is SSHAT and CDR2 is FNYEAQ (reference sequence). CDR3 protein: CASSHQTEGNIQYF. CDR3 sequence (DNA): TGTGCCAGCAGCCACCAAACCGAAGGAAACATTCAGTACTTC.

The CDR3 region has the DNA TGTGCCAGCAGTTTTCCAGGGGGCCGTGAAAAACTGTTTTTT. It is translated as CASSFPGGREKLFF. The V call is TRBV28, the J call TRBJ1-4; 8 nucleotides match TRBD1. V shed 3 bases and J 7 bases; nucleotides not matched to a gene: 4. Germline V gives CDR1 MDHEN, CDR2 SYDVKM. The CDR3 has 14 amino acids.

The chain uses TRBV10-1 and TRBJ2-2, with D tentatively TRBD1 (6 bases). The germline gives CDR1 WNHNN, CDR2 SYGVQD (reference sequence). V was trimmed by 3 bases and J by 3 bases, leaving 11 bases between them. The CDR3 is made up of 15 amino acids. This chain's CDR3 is CASSDQGKDTGELFF. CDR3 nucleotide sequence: TGCGCCAGCAGTGATCAGGGGAAGGACACCGGGGAGCTGTTTTTT.

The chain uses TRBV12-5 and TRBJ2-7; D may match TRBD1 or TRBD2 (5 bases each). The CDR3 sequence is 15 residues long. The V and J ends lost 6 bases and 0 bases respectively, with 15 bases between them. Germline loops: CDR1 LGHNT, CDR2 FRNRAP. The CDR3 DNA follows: TGTGCTAGTGGGGATCCGGGACCGAGCTCCTACGAGCAGTACTTC. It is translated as CASGDPGPSSYEQYF.

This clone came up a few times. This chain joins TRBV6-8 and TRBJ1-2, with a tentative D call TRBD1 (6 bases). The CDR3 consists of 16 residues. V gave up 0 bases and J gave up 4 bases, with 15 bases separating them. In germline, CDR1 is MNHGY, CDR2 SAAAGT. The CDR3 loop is CASSYSLAGQLYGYTF. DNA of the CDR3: TGTGCCAGCAGTTACTCTTTGGCCGGACAGCTCTATGGCTACACCTTC.

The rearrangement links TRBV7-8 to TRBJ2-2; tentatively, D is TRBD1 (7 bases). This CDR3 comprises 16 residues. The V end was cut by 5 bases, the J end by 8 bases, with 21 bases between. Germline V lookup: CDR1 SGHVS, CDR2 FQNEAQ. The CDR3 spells CASSPRQGGSLGELFF. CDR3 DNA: TGTGCCAGCAGCCCAAGACAGGGAGGCTCCCTAGGGGAGCTGTTTTTT.

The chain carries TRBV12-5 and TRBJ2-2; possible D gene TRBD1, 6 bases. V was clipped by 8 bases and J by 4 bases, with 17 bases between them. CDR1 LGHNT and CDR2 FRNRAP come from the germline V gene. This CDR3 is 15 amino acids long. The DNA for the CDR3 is TGTGCTAGTAACATGACAGGAACGTCCACCGGGGAGCTGTTTTTT. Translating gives CASNMTGTSTGELFF.

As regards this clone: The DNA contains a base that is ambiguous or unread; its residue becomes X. CDR3 nucleotide sequence: TGCGCCAGCAGCTTGKCAGGGAACACCGGGGAGCTGTTTTTT. It encodes CASSLXGNTGELFF. The chain employs TRBV5-1 and TRBJ2-2; D is unresolved. Germline V gives CDR1 SGHRS, CDR2 YFSETQ. The CDR3 has 14 amino acids. The V and J ends lost 1 base and 1 base respectively, with 5 bases between them.

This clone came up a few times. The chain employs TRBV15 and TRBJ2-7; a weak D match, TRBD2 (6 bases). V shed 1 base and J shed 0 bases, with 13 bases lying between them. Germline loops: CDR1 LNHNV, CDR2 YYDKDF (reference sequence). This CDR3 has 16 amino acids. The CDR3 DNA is TGTGCCACCAGCAGAGGTGGGGCGGGGAGCTCCTACGAGCAGTACTTC. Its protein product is CATSRGGAGSSYEQYF.

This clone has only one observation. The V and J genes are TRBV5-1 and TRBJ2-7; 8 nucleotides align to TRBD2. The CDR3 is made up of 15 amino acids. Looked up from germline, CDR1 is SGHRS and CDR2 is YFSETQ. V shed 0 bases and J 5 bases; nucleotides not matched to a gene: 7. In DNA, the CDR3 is TGCGCCAGCAGCTTGGAGGGGACTAGTATCCACGAGCAGTACTTC. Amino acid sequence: CASSLEGTSIHEQYF.